The clone carrying this T cell receptor beta chain was found once. Trimming took off 3 bases at V and 7 bases at J, with 13 bases between the two ends. There are 13 residues in the CDR3. Germline V gene data show CDR1 as WNHNN and CDR2 as SYGVQD (reference sequence). Source study methods: Scientists estimated how many nucleated cells there were by amplifying reference gene primers. Method: immunoSEQ multiplex PCR; TCRdb's copy keeps in-frame clones and lacks some. V, J and clone size reflect that table, while D and trimming were determined from the DNA. The data contain roughly 120,000 clones, 60% to 80% of them singletons. The data were obtained in a study of blood T cell repertoires in COVID-19. In the study overall: COVID-19 samples collected from the United States, Italy and Spain covered acute and convalescent phases. In each case, the material was cDNA or gDNA derived from T cells, B-cell-depleted T cells, or PBMCs.

The Seattle patients joined while their infection was active and were tracked longitudinally afterward. The sample was peripheral blood. The receptor comes from a man older than 75 with COVID-19, enrolled during active disease. The chain links TRBV10-1 to TRBJ2-7; maybe TRBD1 (5 bases). For the CDR3, the DNA is TGCGCCAGCAGTGAAAGGGGCCTGGGGGAGCAGTACTTC. It translates to CASSERGLGEQYF.